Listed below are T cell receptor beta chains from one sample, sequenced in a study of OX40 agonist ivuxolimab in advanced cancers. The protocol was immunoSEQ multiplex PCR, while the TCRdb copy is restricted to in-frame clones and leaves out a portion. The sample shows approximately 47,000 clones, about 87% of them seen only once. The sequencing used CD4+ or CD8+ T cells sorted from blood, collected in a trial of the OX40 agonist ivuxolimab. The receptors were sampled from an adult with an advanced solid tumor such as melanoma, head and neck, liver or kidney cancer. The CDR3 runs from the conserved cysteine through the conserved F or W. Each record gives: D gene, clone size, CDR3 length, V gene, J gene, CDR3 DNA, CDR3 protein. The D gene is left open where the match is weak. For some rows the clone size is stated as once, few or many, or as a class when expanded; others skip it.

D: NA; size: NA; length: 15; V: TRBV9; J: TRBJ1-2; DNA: TGTGCCAGCAGCGTGCTCACGGACTCCCTCAGGGGCTACACCTTC; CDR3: CASSVLTDSLRGYTF
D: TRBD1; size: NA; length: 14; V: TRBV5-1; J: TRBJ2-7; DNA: TGCGCCAGCAGCCTCGCCGGGACAGGGGCCGAGCAGTACTTC; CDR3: CASSLAGTGAEQYF
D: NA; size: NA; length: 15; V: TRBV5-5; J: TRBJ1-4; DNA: TGTGCCAGCAGCGCGTGGGGGGGTTCTAATGAAAAACTGTTTTTT; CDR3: CASSAWGGSNEKLFF
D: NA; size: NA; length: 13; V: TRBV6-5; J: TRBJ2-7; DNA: TGTGCCAGCAGTTACTCGGAGGGCTACGAGCAGTACTTC; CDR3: CASSYSEGYEQYF
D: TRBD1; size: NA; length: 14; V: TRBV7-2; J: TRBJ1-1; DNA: TGTGCCAGCAGCCGGACAGGGAGTTGGACTGAAGCTTTCTTT; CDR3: CASSRTGSWTEAFF
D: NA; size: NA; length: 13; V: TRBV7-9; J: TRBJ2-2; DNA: TGTGCCACCCCGGGGGCAGTCACCGGGGAGCTGTTTTTT; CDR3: CATPGAVTGELFF
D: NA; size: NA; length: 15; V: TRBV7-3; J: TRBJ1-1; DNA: TGTGCCAGCAGCTGGACTGGGGGCCCCGGAGGTGAAGCTTTCTTT; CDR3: CASSWTGGPGGEAFF
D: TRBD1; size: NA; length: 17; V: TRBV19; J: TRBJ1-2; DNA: TGTGCCAGTAGTCCTCGTCCCGGGACAGGGTTTAACGGAGGCTACACCTTC; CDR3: CASSPRPGTGFNGGYTF
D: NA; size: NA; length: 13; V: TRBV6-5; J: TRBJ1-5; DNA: TGTGCCAGCACTCAGGGCAGGGCTCAGCCCCAGCATTTT; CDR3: CASTQGRAQPQHF
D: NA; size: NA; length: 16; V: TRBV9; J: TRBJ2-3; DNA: TGTGCCAGCAGCGGGAAGGAGGTTGATGTAACAGATACGCAGTATTTT; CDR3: CASSGKEVDVTDTQYF
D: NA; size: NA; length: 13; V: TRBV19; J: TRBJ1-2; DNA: TGTGCCAGTAGTATAGTGCGGGGGGACGGCTACACCTTC; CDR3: CASSIVRGDGYTF
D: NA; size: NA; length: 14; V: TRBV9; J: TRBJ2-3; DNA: TGTGCCAGCAGCGTAAAGGTCAAGGCAGATACGCAGTATTTT; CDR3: CASSVKVKADTQYF
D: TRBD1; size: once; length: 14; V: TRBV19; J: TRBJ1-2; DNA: TGTGCCAGTACCTCGACAGGGTACAACTATGGCTACACCTTC; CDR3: CASTSTGYNYGYTF
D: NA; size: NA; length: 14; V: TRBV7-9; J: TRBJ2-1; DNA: TGTGCCAGCAGCTTAAAGGATCTCCAATTCGAGCAGTTCTTC; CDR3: CASSLKDLQFEQFF
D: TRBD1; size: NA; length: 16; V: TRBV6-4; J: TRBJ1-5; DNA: TGTGCCAGCAGTGACACGCTTAAAACAGGGGGGCAGCCCCAGCATTTT; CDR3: CASSDTLKTGGQPQHF
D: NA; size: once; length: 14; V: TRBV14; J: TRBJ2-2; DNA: TGTGCCAGCAGCGTCCAGGGAATGGGCGGGGAGCTGTTTTTT; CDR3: CASSVQGMGGELFF
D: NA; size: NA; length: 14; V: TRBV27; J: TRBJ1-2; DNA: TGTGCCAGCAGTTTAGCAGGGGTTTCCTATGGCTACACCTTC; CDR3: CASSLAGVSYGYTF
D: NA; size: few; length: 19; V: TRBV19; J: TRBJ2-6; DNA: TGTGCCAGTGATGGGGATCCTGGCGCCCTGGGCACTGGGGCCAACGTCCTGACTTTC; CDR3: CASDGDPGALGTGANVLTF
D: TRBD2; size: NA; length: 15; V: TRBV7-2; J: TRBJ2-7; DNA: TGTGCCAGCAGCCCCAGCCCCAGCGGGAGCCACGAGCAGTACTTC; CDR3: CASSPSPSGSHEQYF
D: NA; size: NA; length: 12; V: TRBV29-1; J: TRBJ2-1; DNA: TGCAGCGTTGGCAGGGGCGCCGATGAGCAGTTCTTC; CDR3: CSVGRGADEQFF
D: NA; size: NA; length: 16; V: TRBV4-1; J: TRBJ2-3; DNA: TGCGCCAGCAGCCAAGAACACTCCCTTAGTCCAGATACGCAGTATTTT; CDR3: CASSQEHSLSPDTQYF
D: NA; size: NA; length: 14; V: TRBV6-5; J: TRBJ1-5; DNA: TGTGCCAGCGGGCAGACTCAGGGATCTCAGCCCCAGCATTTT; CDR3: CASGQTQGSQPQHF
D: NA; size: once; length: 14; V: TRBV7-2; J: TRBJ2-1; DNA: TGTGCCAGCAGTACGACCTCCCCAGGGAATGAGCAGTTCTTC; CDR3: CASSTTSPGNEQFF
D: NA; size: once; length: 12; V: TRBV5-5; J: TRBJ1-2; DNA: TGTGCCAGCAGCTTGGGGGGCTATGGCTACACCTTC; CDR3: CASSLGGYGYTF
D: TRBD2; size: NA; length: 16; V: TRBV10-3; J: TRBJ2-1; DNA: TGTGCCATCAGTGAGTCGGGACTAAGGTCCTACAATGAGCAGTTCTTC; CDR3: CAISESGLRSYNEQFF
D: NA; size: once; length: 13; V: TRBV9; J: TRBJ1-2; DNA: TGTGCCAGCAGCGTAGCGTCCAGGGGAGGCTACACCTTC; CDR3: CASSVASRGGYTF
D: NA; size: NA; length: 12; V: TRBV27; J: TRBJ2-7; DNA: TGTGCCAGCAGTCCTCCCTCCTACGAGCAGTACTTC; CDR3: CASSPPSYEQYF
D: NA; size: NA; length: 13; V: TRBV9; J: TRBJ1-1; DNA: TGTGCCAGCAGTGAGGCGGTGGGGACTGAAGCTTTCTTT; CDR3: CASSEAVGTEAFF
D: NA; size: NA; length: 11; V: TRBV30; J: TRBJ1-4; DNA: TGTGCCTGGAGTTTTAAGGAAAAACTGTTTTTT; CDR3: CAWSFKEKLFF
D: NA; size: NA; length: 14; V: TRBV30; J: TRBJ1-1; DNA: TGTGCCTGGAGGGGGAGGGGGTTGAACACTGAAGCTTTCTTT; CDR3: CAWRGRGLNTEAFF
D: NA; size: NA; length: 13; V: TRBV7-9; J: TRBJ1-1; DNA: TGTGCCAGCAGTCATGGGGCGCAGACTGAAGCTTTCTTT; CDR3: CASSHGAQTEAFF
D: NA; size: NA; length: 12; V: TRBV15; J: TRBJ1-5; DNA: TGTGCCACCAGCAGAGATCTAGTGGCCACACATTTT; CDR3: CATSRDLVATHF
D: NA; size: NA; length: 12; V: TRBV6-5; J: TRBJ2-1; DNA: TGTGCCAGCAGCTACCTGGGGGGTGAGCAGTTCTTC; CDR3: CASSYLGGEQFF
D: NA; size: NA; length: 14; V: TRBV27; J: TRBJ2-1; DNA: TGTGCCAGCAGTTTCGGGGGGCCAGGCAATGAGCAGTTCTTC; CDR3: CASSFGGPGNEQFF
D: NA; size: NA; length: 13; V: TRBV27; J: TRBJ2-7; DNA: TGTGCCAGCAGTATCTCGGCTGTCTACGAGCAGTACTTC; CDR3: CASSISAVYEQYF
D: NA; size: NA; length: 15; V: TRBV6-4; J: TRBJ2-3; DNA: TGTGCCAGCAGTTCCTACCCCGGGAGCACAGATACGCAGTATTTT; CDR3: CASSSYPGSTDTQYF
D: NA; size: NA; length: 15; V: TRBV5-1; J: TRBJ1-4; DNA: TGCGCCAGCAGCCCCTGGGCAGGGCCTAATGAAAAACTGTTTTTT; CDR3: CASSPWAGPNEKLFF
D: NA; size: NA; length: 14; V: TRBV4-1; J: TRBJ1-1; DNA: TGCGCCAGCAGCCACAAGTTTATAGAAACTGAAGCTTTCTTT; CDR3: CASSHKFIETEAFF
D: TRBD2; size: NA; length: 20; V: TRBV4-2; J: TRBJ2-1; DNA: TGTGCCAGCAGCCAAGAGGTAGGACTAGCGGGAGCCCGCTCCTACAATGAGCAGTTCTTC; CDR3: CASSQEVGLAGARSYNEQFF
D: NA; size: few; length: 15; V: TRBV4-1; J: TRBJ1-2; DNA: TGCGCCAGCAGCCAAGTGGCAGGGCCTAACTATGGCTACACCTTC; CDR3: CASSQVAGPNYGYTF
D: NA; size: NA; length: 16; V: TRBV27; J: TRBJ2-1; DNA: TGTGCCAGCAGTTTATTAGGGGGACTTTCCTACAATGAGCAGTTCTTC; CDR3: CASSLLGGLSYNEQFF
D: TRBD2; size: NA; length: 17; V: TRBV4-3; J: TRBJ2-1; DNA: TGCGCCAGCAGCCACCCCCTAGCGGGGGCCTCCTACAATGAGCAGTTCTTC; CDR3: CASSHPLAGASYNEQFF
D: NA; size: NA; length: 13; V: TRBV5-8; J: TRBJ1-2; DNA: TGTGCCAGCAGACCGAGCAACATCTTCGGCTACACCTTC; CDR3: CASRPSNIFGYTF
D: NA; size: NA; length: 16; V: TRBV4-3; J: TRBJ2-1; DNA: TGCGCCAGCAGCCAAGACGGCGGGGCCTCCTACAATGAGCAGTTCTTC; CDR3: CASSQDGGASYNEQFF
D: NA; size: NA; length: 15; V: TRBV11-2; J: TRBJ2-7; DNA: TGTGCCAGCAGCTTAGCAGCGGTTAGCTCCTACGAGCAGTACTTC; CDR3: CASSLAAVSSYEQYF
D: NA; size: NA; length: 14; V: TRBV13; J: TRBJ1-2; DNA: TGTGCCAGCAGCTTTGGGACGGGGGACTATGGCTACACCTTC; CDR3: CASSFGTGDYGYTF
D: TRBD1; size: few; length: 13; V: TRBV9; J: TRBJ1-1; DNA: TGTGCCAGCAGCGGAGGACAGGAAGGGAGAGCTTTCTTT; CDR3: CASSGGQEGRAFF
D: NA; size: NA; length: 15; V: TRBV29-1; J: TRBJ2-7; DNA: TGCAGCGTGGAGGGGACTCGGGACCGAGACTACGAGCAGTACTTC; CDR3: CSVEGTRDRDYEQYF
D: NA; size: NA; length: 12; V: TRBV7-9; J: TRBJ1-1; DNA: TGCGCCAGCAGCCAAGATCTCAGAACAGCTTTCTTT; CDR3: CASSQDLRTAFF
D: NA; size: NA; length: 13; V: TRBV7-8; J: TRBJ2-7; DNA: TGTGCCAGCAGCTCCGAATCCCCCGGCGAGCAGTACTTC; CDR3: CASSSESPGEQYF
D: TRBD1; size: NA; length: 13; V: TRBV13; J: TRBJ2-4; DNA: TGTGCCAGCAGCGGGGACAGCCTCGCCATTCAGTACTTC; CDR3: CASSGDSLAIQYF
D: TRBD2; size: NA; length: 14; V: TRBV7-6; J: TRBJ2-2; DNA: TGTGCCAGCAGCCTCTGGGGGGGAGGCGGGGAGCTGTTTTTT; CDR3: CASSLWGGGGELFF
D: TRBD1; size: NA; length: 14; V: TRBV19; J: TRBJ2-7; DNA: TGTGCCAGTAGCCCCGGGACAGGCTCCTACGAGCAGTACTTC; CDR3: CASSPGTGSYEQYF
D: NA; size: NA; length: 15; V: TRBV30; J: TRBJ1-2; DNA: TGTGCCTGGAGTGTGGGAAGGGACCTACGGTATGGCTACACCTTC; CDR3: CAWSVGRDLRYGYTF
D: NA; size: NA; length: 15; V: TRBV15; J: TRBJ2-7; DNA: TGTGCCACCAGCAGCCCCCGGACAGTCGCCTACGAGCAGTACTTC; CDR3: CATSSPRTVAYEQYF
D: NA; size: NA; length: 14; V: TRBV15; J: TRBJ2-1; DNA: TGTGCCACCAGCTATGAGGAGATTTACAATGAGCAGTTCTTC; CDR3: CATSYEEIYNEQFF
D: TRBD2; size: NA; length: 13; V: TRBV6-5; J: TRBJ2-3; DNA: TGTGCCAGCAGTTACTCGGGGGGGGATACGCAGTATTTT; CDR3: CASSYSGGDTQYF
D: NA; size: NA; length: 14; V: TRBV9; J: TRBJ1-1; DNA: TGTGCCAGCAGCTCGGGGACGCGGGACACTGAAGCTTTCTTT; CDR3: CASSSGTRDTEAFF